Ten or more counts support the clone carrying this TCR beta chain. What it binds is not known. The data were obtained in a study of Graves' ophthalmopathy and Graves' hyperthyroidism. Across the study: Blood was drawn at initial diagnosis, before any treatment. The study's findings and limits: Blood samples also showed most expanded thyroid clonotypes exceeding 0.001 frequency.

PBMCs were isolated by Ficoll-Paque density gradient centrifugation, using around 10 ml of fresh peripheral blood as the starting material. As the template, RNA transcripts were used to amplify TCR beta CDR3 regions. An opening RT-PCR round employed HTBI primers and preceded a second-round multiplex PCR. TCRdb ran MiXCR on the multiplex PCR reads and lists one entry per CDR3 protein. The sample has 340,000 or so distinct CDR3 sequences; roughly 15% are singletons. Specimen: peripheral blood. The receptor comes from an adult man with Graves' ophthalmopathy.

Written as DNA, the CDR3 is TGTGCCAGCAGACCAGCTCGGCTTTCGAACACCGGGGAGCTGTTTTTT. This codes for CASRPARLSNTGELFF. This chain links TRBV12-3 or TRBV12-4 with TRBJ2-2; D is unclear. The CDR3 has 16 amino acids. V dropped 6 bases and J dropped 0 bases, with 14 bases sitting between them.